Shown below are 11 T cell receptor beta chains from a single sample sequenced in a study of technical replicates of blood from a handful of donors. Clones were read by immunoSEQ multiplex PCR, and TCRdb kept only the in-frame ones, dropping some. The table lists 72,000 or so clones, around 92% of them singletons. The sample taken for sequencing was T cells isolated from PBMCs. All receptors come from a human donor in good health.

The chain carries TRBV28 and TRBJ1-4; TRBD1 might be the D (6 bases). Germline V gene sequence: CDR1 MDHEN, CDR2 SYDVKM. V lost 4 bases, J lost 7 bases, and 10 bases lay in between. The CDR3 sequence is 13 residues long. CDR3 protein: CASSSTGSEKLFF. The CDR3 DNA reads as TGTGCCAGCAGTTCCACAGGGAGTGAAAAACTGTTTTTT.

The V call is TRBV4-2, the J call TRBJ2-1; 14 nucleotides align to TRBD2. The CDR3 has 16 amino acids. Trimming removed 4 bases from V and 7 bases from J; junction bases left unmatched: 6. Germline values: CDR1 LGHNA, CDR2 YNFKEQ. The CDR3 protein is CASSLPGLAGANEQFF. The DNA for the CDR3 is TGTGCCAGCAGCCTGCCGGGACTAGCGGGAGCTAATGAGCAGTTCTTC.

The J gene is TRBJ1-3, the V gene TRBV6-1, with 7 bases lining up with TRBD1. Trimming at V came to 5 bases and at J to 4 bases, leaving 8 bases not matched to a gene. The CDR3 covers 15 residues. Germline CDR1 is MNHNS and CDR2 is SASEGT. The CDR3 bases are TGTGCCAGCAGTCATACAGGGGCGAAGGGAAACACCATATATTTT. This sequence encodes CASSHTGAKGNTIYF.

The chain is built from TRBV5-6 and TRBJ2-5, with unresolved D. Germline V gives CDR1 SGHDT, CDR2 YYEEEE. V was clipped by 2 bases and J by 2 bases, with 10 bases between them. The CDR3 consists of 14 residues. CDR3 nucleotide sequence: TGTGCCAGCAGCTTCACGCAGATACAAGAGACCCAGTACTTC. It encodes CASSFTQIQETQYF.

The chain employs TRBV29-1 and TRBJ2-3; D is unclear. Germline V lookup: CDR1 SQVTM, CDR2 ANQGSEA. The CDR3 runs to 13 residues. Trimming stripped 4 bases from V and 4 bases from J, with 12 bases between. Written as DNA, the CDR3 is TGCAGCGTTGGAGTTAGTGTCTCAGATACGCAGTATTTT. It encodes CSVGVSVSDTQYF.

The chain is built from TRBV11-3 and TRBJ1-4, with TRBD1 identical over 7 bases. This CDR3 has 14 residues. Germline CDR1 reads SGHNT; CDR2 reads YENEEA. The junction had 3 bases not matched to a gene; V was cut back by 5 bases and J by 3 bases. This CDR3 reads CASSRDSSNEKLFF. CDR3 nucleotide sequence: TGTGCCAGCAGCCGGGACAGTTCTAATGAAAAACTGTTTTTT.

The chain uses TRBV7-9 and TRBJ2-2, with 8 bases aligning to TRBD1. Germline lookup yields CDR1 SEHNR and CDR2 FQNEAQ (reference sequence). The J segment lost 9 bases and the V segment lost 3 bases, leaving 12 bases of the junction unmatched. CDR3 size: 16 residues. The CDR3: CASSLGAGGPFRELFF. The CDR3 DNA sequence: TGTGCCAGCAGCTTGGGGGCAGGGGGCCCGTTCCGGGAGCTGTTTTTT.

The chain joins TRBV27 to TRBJ2-2; D gene unclear. This CDR3 is built from 13 residues. Looked up from germline, CDR1 is MNHEY and CDR2 is SMNVEV (reference sequence). With 6 bases removed from V and 2 bases from J, the gap between germline ends came to 7 bases. This CDR3 reads CASSPRNTGELFF. The CDR3 bases are TGTGCCAGCAGCCCTCGTAACACCGGGGAGCTGTTTTTT.

This clone was picked up one time. This chain links TRBV19 with TRBJ2-7; TRBD2 is a possible D gene (6 bases). CDR3 length equals 14 residues. V was clipped by 3 bases and J by 3 bases, with 12 bases between them. CDR1 is LNHDA, CDR2 SQIVND, per germline (reference sequence). The CDR3 loop reads CASSMGGSYYEQYF. The CDR3 DNA reads TGTGCCAGTAGTATGGGGGGTTCCTACTACGAGCAGTACTTC.

This clone was observed a few times. The V and J genes are TRBV28 and TRBJ1-5, with 7 bases that match TRBD1. Germline trimming cut 5 bases from V and 10 bases from J; bases unmatched to any gene: 11. From germline, CDR1 is MDHEN and CDR2 SYDVKM. The CDR3 totals 14 residues. CDR3 nucleotides: TGTGCCAGCAGTCCAGGACAGGAGGGACGACCCCAGCATTTT. This gives the protein CASSPGQEGRPQHF.

The chain combines TRBV13 with TRBJ2-1, with D unclear. V was clipped by 2 bases and J by 0 bases, with 8 bases between them. The length of the CDR3 is 15 residues. Germline CDR1 and CDR2: PRHDT and FYEKMQ (reference sequence). This chain's CDR3 is CASSLMRISYNEQFF. In nucleotides, the CDR3 is TGTGCCAGCAGCTTAATGCGTATCTCCTACAATGAGCAGTTCTTC.